The rows below give T cell receptor beta chains drawn from one sample of a study of chronic HIV infection and antiretroviral therapy. One entry per CDR3 protein results from TCRdb running MiXCR on the 5' RACE reads. Among 45,000 to 55,000 distinct CDR3 sequences listed, about 19% were seen once. The specimen sequenced was peripheral blood. Source of these receptors: an adult who had HIV and had not received antiretroviral therapy, or was an uninfected healthy control (not recorded which). CDR3s include the opening cysteine and the closing phenylalanine or tryptophan. The D gene is left open where the match is weak. Clone size appears in some rows only: once, few, many, or a class for an expanded clone.

. TRBJ1-6 few TRBV6-5 TGTGCCAGCCGTCTTCGGGGACAATTGCCCCTCCACTTT CASRLRGQLPLHF
TRBD2 TRBJ2-1 . TRBV27 TGTGCCACTGTGATAGGGACTAGCGGAGACAATGAGCAGTTCTTC CATVIGTSGDNEQFF
. TRBJ2-3 few TRBV27 TGTGCCAGCAGGTTCTCCGATACGCAGTATTTT CASRFSDTQYF
TRBD2 TRBJ2-7 . TRBV6-5 TGTGCCAGCAGTTACTCACCCGGGACTAGCGGGAGGGTAGGCGTCTACGAGCAGTACTTC CASSYSPGTSGRVGVYEQYF
TRBD1 TRBJ2-3 few TRBV7-2 TGTGCCAGCAGTCCCGACAGGGGTCCAGATACGCAGTATTTT CASSPDRGPDTQYF
. TRBJ1-1 . TRBV7-2 TGTGCCAGCACCCTCTTAGGGCTTTCGAACACTGAAGCTTTCTTT CASTLLGLSNTEAFF
. TRBJ2-5 many TRBV18 TGTGCCAGCTCTGCAGGAGGGAGAGAGACCCAGTACTTC CASSAGGRETQYF
. TRBJ1-3 . TRBV28 TGTGCCAGCAGTTTCCACCGCTCTGGAAACACCATATATTTT CASSFHRSGNTIYF
. TRBJ1-4 . TRBV29-1 TGCAGCGTCGCGCGGATTGCAACTAATGAAAAACTGTTTTTT CSVARIATNEKLFF
. TRBJ2-2 . TRBV9 TGTGCCAGCAGCGTAGGGGTCGGGGAGCTGTTTTTT CASSVGVGELFF
. TRBJ2-3 many TRBV21-1 TGTGCCAGCAGCCACCCCTTTAGGGGTTTCACAGATACGCAGTATTTT CASSHPFRGFTDTQYF
. TRBJ1-1 few TRBV28 TGTGCCAGCAGTTTACAGGGTCTGCGCGCTGAAGCTTTCTTT CASSLQGLRAEAFF
. TRBJ1-2 few TRBV28 TGTGCCAGCATTTCGTACAACGGCTATGGCTACACCTTC CASISYNGYGYTF
. TRBJ1-5 few TRBV20-1 TGCAGTGCCCAGGTGGACCTGGCCCAGCATTTT CSAQVDLAQHF
TRBD2 TRBJ2-1 once TRBV27 TGTGCCAGCAGTCCCTGGGGGGGGTTGGTAGTATCCTACAATGAGCAGTTCTTC CASSPWGGLVVSYNEQFF
TRBD2 TRBJ2-1 many TRBV24-1 TGTGCCACCAGTGATTCCACTAGCGGGAGGGTCAATGAGCAGTTCTTC CATSDSTSGRVNEQFF
. TRBJ2-7 few TRBV7-6 TGTGCCAGCAGCTTATATGAGGGGACGGGGGAGCAGTACTTC CASSLYEGTGEQYF
. TRBJ1-1 . TRBV29-1 TGCAGCGTTGAACGTCCGTTCGGGCGAGGCACTGAAGCTTTCTTT CSVERPFGRGTEAFF
. TRBJ1-2 few TRBV4-1 TGCGCCAGCAGCCAGAGTCAGCTAAACTATGGCTACACCTTC CASSQSQLNYGYTF
. TRBJ2-7 few TRBV28 TGTGCCAGCAGTCCCCCGGGACATAGGACCACCTACGAGCAGTACTTC CASSPPGHRTTYEQYF
TRBD1 TRBJ1-6 once TRBV11-2 TGTGCCAGCAGCTCTACAGGGGGCTCTTTTCGGGGTAATTCACCCCTCCACTTT CASSSTGGSFRGNSPLHF
. TRBJ1-5 few TRBV20-1 TGCAGTGCTAGGGGGGTAAAACGGAGCTCGGGTCAGCCCCAGCATTTT CSARGVKRSSGQPQHF
. TRBJ2-7 few TRBV28 TGTGCCAGCGGGAGCTCCTACGAGCAGTACTTC CASGSSYEQYF
. TRBJ1-1 . TRBV27 TGTGCCAGCAGTTTATCAGGAGGGGGCACTGAAGCTTTCTTT CASSLSGGGTEAFF
TRBD2 TRBJ2-3 . TRBV7-6 TGTGCCAGCAGGACCACTAGCGGGAGGGCAGATACGCAGTATTTT CASRTTSGRADTQYF
. TRBJ1-1 few TRBV11-2 TGTGCCAGCAGGCAGGGGAGGGTGAACACTGAAGCTTTCTTT CASRQGRVNTEAFF
TRBD1 TRBJ2-3 . TRBV5-1 TGCGCCAGCACCCAGGACAGGGCGAGCACAGATACGCAGTATTTT CASTQDRASTDTQYF
. TRBJ2-5 many TRBV28 TGTGCCAGCAGTTTGAGGTCCTTCTACAGGGTTGAGACCCAGTACTTC CASSLRSFYRVETQYF
TRBD2 TRBJ2-1 . TRBV28 TGTGCCAGCATTAACTATCCCCTAGCGGGAGCGTACTACAATGAGCAGTTCTTC CASINYPLAGAYYNEQFF
TRBD1 TRBJ2-7 few TRBV28 TGTGCCAGCGCTGGACAGGGGTGGTGGCAGTACTTC CASAGQGWWQYF
. TRBJ2-1 . TRBV18 TGTGCCAGCTCACTCCCCGGGACACTGGATACGAGCTCCTACAATGAGCAGTTCTTC CASSLPGTLDTSSYNEQFF
. TRBJ1-5 many TRBV28 TGTGCCAGCAGTCCGACGGGGGCGTTAGTTCAGCCCCAGCATTTT CASSPTGALVQPQHF
TRBD1 TRBJ1-5 many TRBV27 TGTGCCAGCAGTTCCCGACAGGGGCCAGTCGGCAATCAGCCCCAGCATTTT CASSSRQGPVGNQPQHF
. TRBJ1-6 few TRBV28 TGTGCCAGCACTCTAACAGGGACCAATTCACCCCTCCACTTT CASTLTGTNSPLHF
. TRBJ1-2 once TRBV5-5 TGTGCCAGCAGTAAAGGGGACCCGCACCTTTATGGCTACACCTTC CASSKGDPHLYGYTF
. TRBJ1-4 . TRBV30 TGTGCCTGGGGGATTCAAAAACTGTTTTTT CAWGIQKLFF
. TRBJ2-3 few TRBV28 TGTGCCAGCAGTTTACTAGTCCGAAGCACAGATACGCAGTATTTT CASSLLVRSTDTQYF
TRBD2 TRBJ2-3 few TRBV10-3 TGTGCCCTTTCGACTAGCGGGAGCACAGATACGCAGTATTTT CALSTSGSTDTQYF